Listed below are T cell receptor beta chains from one sample, sequenced in a study of blood T cell repertoires in COVID-19. This table comes from immunoSEQ multiplex PCR, and its TCRdb copy is limited to in-frame clones, with some not included. The sample carries about 120,000 clones, 82% recorded once. Sequenced material: peripheral blood. The source is an older man with acute or convalescent COVID-19. Both conserved end residues are part of each CDR3.

j_call v_call cdr3_aa
TRBJ1-4 TRBV2 CASSTGTTTTNEKLFF
TRBJ1-1 TRBV28 CASGKDRVGTEAFF
TRBJ1-2 TRBV20-1 CSASTGGGYTF
TRBJ1-2 TRBV6-1 CASSEQDEGHGYTF
TRBJ1-2 TRBV5-1 CASSSNEGTGKGYTF
TRBJ2-2 TRBV6-4 CASSAEGANTGELFF
TRBJ2-7 TRBV2 CASGQTYEQYF
TRBJ1-4 TRBV6-5 CASSSKGARGNEKLFF
TRBJ2-6 TRBV28 CASSLHSSGANVLTF
TRBJ1-3 TRBV24-1 CATSSKLSALQVWVRRSGNTIYF
TRBJ1-1 TRBV6-5 CASSYFGDMNTEAFF
TRBJ1-5 TRBV4-2 CASSPQGGFTNQPQHF
TRBJ1-3 TRBV18 CASSLQEGNTIYF
TRBJ2-3 TRBV1 CTSSQISRGADTQYF
TRBJ2-2 TRBV2 CASRRWGQNTGELFF
TRBJ1-5 TRBV18 CASSSDGDNQPQHF
TRBJ2-1 TRBV7-9 CASSRQGNEQFF
TRBJ2-1 TRBV2 CASRPRGVSEQFF
TRBJ2-6 TRBV4-1 CASSQIHRGSSGANVLTF
TRBJ1-2 TRBV5-4 CASSLSTETNYGYTF
TRBJ1-6 TRBV5-1 CASSLRGGGSPLHF
TRBJ1-1 TRBV6-5 CASDWGQANTEAFF
TRBJ2-3 TRBV5-1 CASSSSGSTGDTQYF
TRBJ1-6 TRBV11-2 CASSLAGVYNSPLHF
TRBJ2-1 TRBV28 CASSSDRVLFF
TRBJ1-6 TRBV6-5 CAGATQGRNSPLHF
TRBJ2-5 TRBV7-2 CASSPGGGRETQYF
TRBJ2-2 TRBV18 CASSPPKTSLNTGELFF
TRBJ2-1 TRBV5-1 CASSLPNQLQGLEQFF
TRBJ2-1 TRBV9 CASSVAFGGYNEQFF
TRBJ1-1 TRBV7-9 CASSLTHTEAFF
TRBJ1-3 TRBV9 CASSVDPDRDSGNTIYF
TRBJ2-3 TRBV7-3 CASSLGLADTDTQYF
TRBJ1-6 TRBV5-6 CASKSGSDNSPLHF
TRBJ2-1 TRBV7-8 CASSFGLAGGLAGNEQFF
TRBJ1-1 TRBV3-1/TRBV3-2 CASSQDGRLNTEAFF
TRBJ2-5 TRBV19 CASNRAQETQYF
TRBJ1-6 TRBV30 CACSTVQSNSPLHF
TRBJ1-6 TRBV5-4 CASSSDRSNSPLHF
TRBJ1-6 TRBV2 CASKYYFLYNSPLHF
TRBJ1-1 TRBV18 CASSLNRGSNPMNTEAFF
TRBJ1-1 TRBV30 CAWSPGRIEAFF
TRBJ2-7 TRBV13 CASSSMYNEQYF
TRBJ1-6 TRBV6-5 CASSYEGFVSPLHF
TRBJ2-4 TRBV27 CASRLAPQNIQYF
TRBJ2-3 TRBV28 CASSPGGGTDTQYF
TRBJ1-2 TRBV12-2 CASRLGPSGYGYTF
TRBJ1-1 TRBV5-1 CASSLAVLDTEAFF
TRBJ1-2 TRBV5-4 CASSPDRSYGYTF